These 10 T cell receptor beta chains originate from one sample sequenced in a study of cytomegalovirus exposure and HLA in healthy donors. PCR was performed using 60 Vbeta and 13 Jbeta primers. TCRdb's table, derived via immunoSEQ multiplex PCR, lists solely in-frame clones and lacks some. The sample yields roughly 50,000 clones, of which the top ten take up 25% to 30%. Sequencing was done on a sample of PBMCs. Receptors were obtained from a man aged 35-49 years in good health and CMV-seropositive.

This chain connects TRBV6-5 to TRBJ1-6; 9 positions match TRBD1. The J segment lost 13 bases and the V segment lost 6 bases, leaving 10 bases of the junction unmatched. CDR3 length: 14 residues. Germline lookup yields CDR1 MNHEY and CDR2 SVGAGI. CDR3 coding DNA: TGTGCCAGCAGCTTGGACAGGGGACCTAGCCCCCTCCACTTT. This gives the protein CASSLDRGPSPLHF.

The chain joins TRBV29-1 to TRBJ1-5; 8 nucleotides line up with TRBD1. The junction had 7 bases not matched to a gene; V was cut back by 6 bases and J by 0 bases. This CDR3 is built from 15 residues. The germline CDR1 and CDR2 sequences are SQVTM and ANQGSEA. As DNA, the CDR3 is TGCAGCGTCCTAACAGGGGGGTTTAGCAATCAGCCCCAGCATTTT. Translated, it gives CSVLTGGFSNQPQHF.

The J gene is TRBJ2-7, the V gene TRBV7-2; the D gene is possibly TRBD1 (6 bases). V shed 5 bases and J shed 2 bases, with 16 bases lying between them. This CDR3 has 15 amino acids. Germline loops: CDR1 SGHTA, CDR2 FQGNSA. DNA of the CDR3: TGTGCCAGCAGCGCACCGACAGGTTTTACCTACGAGCAGTACTTC. This codes for CASSAPTGFTYEQYF.

The rearrangement joins TRBV11-2 to TRBJ2-5; TRBD1 agrees at 7 bases. CDR3 length: 14 amino acids. J gave up 2 bases and V 4 bases, and 4 bases lay outside the gene matches. Germline CDR1 is SGHAT and CDR2 is FQNNGV. This chain's CDR3 is CASSYGTVQETQYF. CDR3 DNA sequence: TGTGCCAGCAGCTACGGGACAGTACAAGAGACCCAGTACTTC.

The V call is TRBV10-3, the J call TRBJ1-2, with D possibly TRBD1 on 6 matching bases. The CDR3 has 12 amino acids. Deletions cut 5 bases from V and 2 bases from J, with 6 bases between. Looked up from germline, CDR1 is ENHRY and CDR2 is SYGVKD. The CDR3 spells CAISTGNYGYTF. For the CDR3, the DNA is TGTGCCATCAGTACAGGGAACTATGGCTACACCTTC.

V gene TRBV10-3 combines with J gene TRBJ1-1; 11 nucleotides line up with TRBD1. Germline V gene sequence: CDR1 ENHRY, CDR2 SYGVKD. There are 13 residues in the CDR3. V gave up 9 bases and J gave up 5 bases; unmatched junction bases: 5. CDR3 amino acids: CAIAGTGGTEAFF. The CDR3 DNA follows: TGTGCCATTGCCGGGACAGGGGGTACTGAAGCTTTCTTT.

The V call is TRBV9, the J call TRBJ1-5; D is unclear. V lost 0 bases and J 5 bases, leaving 15 bases between the germline ends. Germline CDR1 reads SGDLS; CDR2 reads YYNGEE. The CDR3 is 16 amino acids. CDR3 sequence reads: CASSVGRRRLDQPQHF. CDR3 in DNA: TGTGCCAGCAGCGTAGGTCGAAGGCGGCTTGATCAGCCCCAGCATTTT. Looking up the rest from reference TRBV9 and TRBJ1-5 gives the full variable domain: DSGVTQTPKHLITATGQRVTLRCSPRSGDLSVYWYQQSLDQGLQFLIQYYNGEERAKGNILERFSAQQFPDLHSELNLSSLELGDSALYFCASSVGRRRLDQPQHFGDGTRLSIL.

The CDR3 loop is CASSLAGLTDTQYF. The DNA for the CDR3 is TGTGCCAGCTCCCTAGCGGGCCTCACAGATACGCAGTATTTT. The V and J genes are TRBV18 and TRBJ2-3, with TRBD2 matching over 8 bases. The CDR3 length is 14 residues. Trimming at V came to 6 bases and at J to 2 bases, leaving 4 bases not matched to a gene. CDR1 is KGHSH and CDR2 is LQKENI in the germline V gene. Together with reference TRBV18 and TRBJ2-3, the CDR3 gives the full variable domain: NAGVMQNPRHLVRRRGQEARLRCSPMKGHSHVYWYRQLPEEGLKFMVYLQKENIIDESGMPKERFSAEFPKEGPSILRIQQVVRGDSAAYFCASSLAGLTDTQYFGPGTRLTVL.

The chain uses TRBV28 and TRBJ1-2; D unresolved. This CDR3 spans 15 amino acids. V was shortened by 6 bases and J by 0 bases, with 14 bases between the two germline ends. CDR1 is MDHEN and CDR2 is SYDVKM in the germline V gene. CDR3 bases: TGTGCCAGCAGCCGTACAGCAGCTTCTAACTATGGCTACACCTTC. This translates into CASSRTAASNYGYTF.

Regarding this clone: At one boundary the junction diverges from the germline segment, which might be a read error. This specimen includes other DNA sequences encoding the same CDR3. V usage is TRBV6-5 and J usage is TRBJ1-1; D not resolved. This CDR3 region has 13 residues. Germline CDR1 reads MNHEY; CDR2 reads SVGAGI. Here the CDR3 DNA reads TGTGCCATCCAAGACAACATGAATACTGAAGCTTTCTTT. Translated: CAIQDNMNTEAFF.